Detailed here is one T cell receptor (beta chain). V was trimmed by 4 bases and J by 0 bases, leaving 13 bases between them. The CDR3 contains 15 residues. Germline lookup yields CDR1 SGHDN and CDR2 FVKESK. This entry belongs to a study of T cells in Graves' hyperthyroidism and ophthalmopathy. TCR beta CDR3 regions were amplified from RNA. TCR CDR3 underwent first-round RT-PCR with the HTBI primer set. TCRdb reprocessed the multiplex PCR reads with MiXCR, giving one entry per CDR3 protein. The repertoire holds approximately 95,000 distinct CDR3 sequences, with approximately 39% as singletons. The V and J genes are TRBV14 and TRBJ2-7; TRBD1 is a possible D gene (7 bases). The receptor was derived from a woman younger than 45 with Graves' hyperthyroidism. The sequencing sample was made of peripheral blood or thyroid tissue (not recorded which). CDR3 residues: CASSRRGVSSYEQYF. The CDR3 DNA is TGTGCCAGCAGCCGCAGGGGGGTTAGCTCCTACGAGCAGTACTTC.